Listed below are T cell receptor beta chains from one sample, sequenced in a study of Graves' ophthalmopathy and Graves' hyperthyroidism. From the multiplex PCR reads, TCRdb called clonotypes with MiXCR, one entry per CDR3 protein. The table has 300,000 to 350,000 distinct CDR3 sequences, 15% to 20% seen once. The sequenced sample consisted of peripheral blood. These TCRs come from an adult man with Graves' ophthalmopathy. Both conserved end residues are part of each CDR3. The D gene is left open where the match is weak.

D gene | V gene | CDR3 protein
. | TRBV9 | CASRMGYGYTF
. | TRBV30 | CAWSDTGFDYEQYF
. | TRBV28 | CASSSPRDPDSYNSPLHF
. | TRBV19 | CASSITLTEGYQPQHF
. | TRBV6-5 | CASGGGYGYTF
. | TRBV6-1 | CASHPGPSYEQYF
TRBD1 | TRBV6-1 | CASSGGTGGNSPLHF
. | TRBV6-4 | CASSEKGGNPEAFF
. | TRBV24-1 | CATQSHSAGELFF
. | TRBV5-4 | CASSLATGMITYEQYF
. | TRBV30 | CAWSSRNQETQYF
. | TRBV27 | CASSPRRLGNSPLHF
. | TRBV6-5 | CASSSLELGGSQYF
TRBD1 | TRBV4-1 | CASSQTTGGREAFF
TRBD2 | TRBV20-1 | CSAPLAGRQETQYF
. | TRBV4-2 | CASSHPPDREAVGETQYF
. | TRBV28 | CASTQGGMNSPLHF
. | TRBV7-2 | CASSLRTLGWDIQYF
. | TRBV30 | CAWSLNYEQYF
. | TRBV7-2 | CASSSYGGQETQYF
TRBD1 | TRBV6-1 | CASRPTGGHTGELFF
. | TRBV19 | CASMAEDSNTGELFF
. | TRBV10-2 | CASSGGSRAETQYF
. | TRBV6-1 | CASSGSQGALSYGYTF
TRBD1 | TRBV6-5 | CASSSTGTGDYEQYF
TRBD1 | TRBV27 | CASSPGQASYEQYF
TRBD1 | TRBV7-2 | CASSLVGQGALRETQYF
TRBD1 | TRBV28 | CASSLVLLGTVNYGYTF
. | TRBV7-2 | CASSAGSGYTF
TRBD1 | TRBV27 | CASSLERTGTPHEQYF
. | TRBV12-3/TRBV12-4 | CATLATNTGELFF
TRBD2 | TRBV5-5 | CASSPRTSGTYEQYF
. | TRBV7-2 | CASSLSVQGYTF
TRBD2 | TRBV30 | CAWKAGSYEQYF
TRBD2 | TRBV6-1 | CASSVGVPGGETQYF
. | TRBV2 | CASSEIENRQPQHF